A selection of T cell receptor beta chains follows, all from one sample in a study of blood T cell repertoires in COVID-19. Some clones are missing from TCRdb's copy, which holds only in-frame ones; the method was immunoSEQ multiplex PCR. The sample contains 85,000 to 130,000 clones, more than 75% of which appear only once. What was sequenced was peripheral blood. These receptors were collected from a man in his sixties with acute or convalescent COVID-19. CDR3s include the opening cysteine and the closing phenylalanine or tryptophan. D genes are given only for firm matches. Not all rows give a size; the values are once, few, many and, for expanded clones, a class.

D gene	V gene	clone size	J gene	CDR3 DNA	CDR3 protein
TRBD1	TRBV3-1/TRBV3-2	.	TRBJ1-4	TGTGCCAGCAGCGAAGACGAGGACAGGGGGTACGAAAAACTGTTTTTT	CASSEDEDRGYEKLFF
TRBD1	TRBV12-3/TRBV12-4	.	TRBJ1-1	TGTGCCAGCAGTTGGACAGGGATCGGTGAAGCTTTCTTT	CASSWTGIGEAFF
TRBD1	TRBV7-9	.	TRBJ1-4	TGTGCCAGCAGCTCGACAGGGTCTGGTTATCTACTGTTTTTT	CASSSTGSGYLLFF
.	TRBV7-7	once	TRBJ2-2	TGTGCTAGCAGCCCCACCGGTGCCGGGGAGCTGTTTTTT	CASSPTGAGELFF
.	TRBV5-6	.	TRBJ1-2	TGTGCCAGCAGCTTTATTGGCGGCTACACCTTC	CASSFIGGYTF
.	TRBV14	.	TRBJ1-2	TGTGCCAGCAGCCAAGCGGGGATCCATGGCTACACCTTC	CASSQAGIHGYTF
.	TRBV5-1	.	TRBJ1-1	TGCGCCAGCAGCTTACGGGGGAACACTGAAGCTTTCTTT	CASSLRGNTEAFF
TRBD1	TRBV2	.	TRBJ1-1	TGTGCCAGCAGGAAGGACAGGGACCCAAACACTGAAGCTTTCTTT	CASRKDRDPNTEAFF
.	TRBV21-1	.	TRBJ1-2	TGTGCCAGCAGCAAATACGGGGATCCCTCAACTACTAGTGGCTACACCTTC	CASSKYGDPSTTSGYTF
.	TRBV28	few	TRBJ1-4	TGTGCCAGCAGGCTGACAGGCCAACGGCGGGCAACTAATGAAAAACTGTTTTTT	CASRLTGQRRATNEKLFF
.	TRBV15	.	TRBJ2-1	TGTGCCACCAGCAGAGAGGGCCGGTACAATGAGCAGTTCTTC	CATSREGRYNEQFF
.	TRBV6-5	once	TRBJ1-2	TGTGCCAGGGGAGGCCCGTTCTATGGCTACACCTTC	CARGGPFYGYTF
.	TRBV10-3	.	TRBJ1-3	TGTGCCATCAGTGTCCCCTCCGGAAACACCATATATTTT	CAISVPSGNTIYF
TRBD2	TRBV5-1	.	TRBJ2-5	TGCGCCAGCAGCTTGGAAGGGCTAGCGGGGCAAGAGACCCAGTACTTC	CASSLEGLAGQETQYF
.	TRBV28	.	TRBJ1-4	TGTGCCAGCAGACCGCGGTCAGGGTTAACGCATGAAAAACTGTTTTTT	CASRPRSGLTHEKLFF
TRBD1	TRBV18	.	TRBJ2-7	TGTGCCAGCTCACGGGACAGGGACGAGCAGTACTTC	CASSRDRDEQYF
TRBD2	TRBV6-6	.	TRBJ2-3	TGTGCCAGCAGTCCTCTGACTAGCGGGGGTCACGATAGCACAGATACGCAGTATTTT	CASSPLTSGGHDSTDTQYF
.	TRBV29-1	once	TRBJ2-7	TGCAGCGTCGGTGACAGCTCCTACGAGCAGTACTTC	CSVGDSSYEQYF
TRBD2	TRBV4-3	.	TRBJ2-1	TGCGCCAGCAGCCAACGACTAGCGGGGTACTCCTACAATGAGCAGTTCTTC	CASSQRLAGYSYNEQFF
.	TRBV11-2	once	TRBJ1-1	TGTGCCAGCAGCTTAAGAGTTGAAGCTTTCTTT	CASSLRVEAFF
TRBD1	TRBV10-1	once	TRBJ1-1	TGCGCCAGCAGGGTAGATCTCGGGACAGGGATAGCTTTCTTT	CASRVDLGTGIAFF
TRBD2	TRBV7-9	.	TRBJ2-3	TGTGCCAGCAGCCGCGTCCCAACGGGAGGCCCTCGGTCCACAGATACGCAGTATTTT	CASSRVPTGGPRSTDTQYF
TRBD2	TRBV18	.	TRBJ2-5	TGTGCCAGCACCAAGAAGGGACTAGCGGGAGGAGAGACCCAGTACTTC	CASTKKGLAGGETQYF
TRBD1	TRBV6-5	.	TRBJ1-2	TGTGCCAGCAGTACCCGGAGACAGGGAGATGGCTACACCTTC	CASSTRRQGDGYTF
TRBD2	TRBV27	.	TRBJ2-5	TGTGCCAGTTGTAAACTAGCGGGAAGCGAGACCCAGTACTTC	CASCKLAGSETQYF
.	TRBV19	.	TRBJ1-5	TGTGCCAGTAGTATAGGTACAGCCATGCAGCCCCAGCATTTT	CASSIGTAMQPQHF
.	TRBV15	once	TRBJ2-2	TGTGCCACCAGCCCGAGCACCGGGGAGCTGTTTTTT	CATSPSTGELFF
.	TRBV24-1	.	TRBJ2-2	TGTGCCACCAGTGACCCTCGGGGAGATACCGGGGAGCTGTTTTTT	CATSDPRGDTGELFF
TRBD2	TRBV3-1/TRBV3-2	.	TRBJ2-1	TGTGCCAGCAGCCTCAAGACTAGCGGACGATCCTACAATGAGCAGTTCTTC	CASSLKTSGRSYNEQFF
TRBD2	TRBV5-4	.	TRBJ2-2	TGTGCCAGCAGCACCCTCAAGCCGGGACTAGCGGGAGATTCCGGGGAGCTGTTTTTT	CASSTLKPGLAGDSGELFF
TRBD1	TRBV6-5	.	TRBJ2-1	TGTGCCAGCAGCGACCCGCAGGGGGCGGTCAATGAGCAGTTCTTC	CASSDPQGAVNEQFF
TRBD1	TRBV4-3	.	TRBJ1-1	TGCGCCAGCAGCCAGTCCCGGGACAGGGGTGAAGCTTTCTTT	CASSQSRDRGEAFF
TRBD2	TRBV7-9	.	TRBJ2-5	TGTGCCAGCAGCTTAGTAGGGGCGGGAGAGGAGACCCAGTACTTC	CASSLVGAGEETQYF
TRBD1	TRBV19	few	TRBJ1-1	TGTGCCAGTAGTAGCGGACAGGGAGGGATCTCTGAAGCTTTCTTT	CASSSGQGGISEAFF
TRBD2	TRBV28	.	TRBJ2-1	TGTGCCAGCAGTTTACTTGCCGTAACGGGTTTGGCGGGAGAGGGGTTCTTC	CASSLLAVTGLAGEGFF
TRBD2	TRBV11-3	.	TRBJ2-1	TGTGCCAGCAGCTTAAGGGTTTTAGCGGGAGTTGGTCAGTTCTTC	CASSLRVLAGVGQFF
.	TRBV12-5	once	TRBJ2-1	TGTGCTAGCCAGACAGCATACAATGAGCAGTTCTTC	CASQTAYNEQFF
.	TRBV18	.	TRBJ2-5	TGTGCCAGCTCACAAGCGGAGACCCAGTACTTC	CASSQAETQYF
TRBD2	TRBV13	.	TRBJ2-3	TGTGCCAGCAGTCACCAGCCGACGGCGGGAGCTGCAGATACGCAGTATTTT	CASSHQPTAGAADTQYF
TRBD2	TRBV7-2	.	TRBJ2-3	TGTGCCAGCAGCTTACCTACTAGCGGGAGATCTAAACGCACAGATACGCAGTATTTT	CASSLPTSGRSKRTDTQYF
.	TRBV18	.	TRBJ2-1	TGTGCCAGCTCACCACGAGGAGACAGCTACAATGAGCAGTTCTTC	CASSPRGDSYNEQFF
.	TRBV11-2	.	TRBJ2-2	TGTGCCAGCAGACATTACAGGGGACTCGGGGAGCTGTTTTTT	CASRHYRGLGELFF
.	TRBV28	.	TRBJ2-1	TGTGCCAGCAGTTGGCGGGACGGGTACAATGAGCAGTTCTTC	CASSWRDGYNEQFF
.	TRBV5-1	.	TRBJ2-3	TGCGCCAGCAGCTTGGCCGTGAGGGGCACAGATACGCAGTATTTT	CASSLAVRGTDTQYF
TRBD1	TRBV5-1	.	TRBJ2-1	TGCGCCAGCAGCCCGACGACAGGGACCGTCTCCAATGAGCAGTTCTTC	CASSPTTGTVSNEQFF
.	TRBV7-2	.	TRBJ1-6	TGTGCCAGCAGCCCCAGACAAGAGGGTTCACCCCTCCACTTT	CASSPRQEGSPLHF
.	TRBV27	.	TRBJ1-2	TGTGCCAGCAGCCCTACCAAGAACTATGGCTACACCTTC	CASSPTKNYGYTF
TRBD2	TRBV14	once	TRBJ2-1	TGTGCCAGCAGCCAATCGCTAGCGGGGCGCAATGAGCAGTTCTTC	CASSQSLAGRNEQFF
.	TRBV6-5	.	TRBJ1-2	TGTGCCAGCACCGCCCGCCAGGGAGGCTACACCTTC	CASTARQGGYTF
.	TRBV9	.	TRBJ1-2	TGTGCCAGCAGCCCGCAGCGGGCATTCGATGGCTACACCTTC	CASSPQRAFDGYTF
.	TRBV5-1	few	TRBJ1-2	TGCGCCAGCAGCTTGGACGGCTATGGCTACACCTTC	CASSLDGYGYTF
TRBD2	TRBV10-3	.	TRBJ2-2	TGTGCCATCAGTGTAAAAGGGACTAGCGCGAACACCGGGGAGCTGTTTTTT	CAISVKGTSANTGELFF
.	TRBV5-4	.	TRBJ1-1	TGTGCCAGCAGCGTGGTTGCGGGGGGCCTAATGAACACTGAAGCTTTCTTT	CASSVVAGGLMNTEAFF
TRBD1	TRBV7-9	.	TRBJ2-4	TGTGCCAGCAGCCCCGACAGGGCCCCAAACATTCAGTACTTC	CASSPDRAPNIQYF
.	TRBV29-1	.	TRBJ1-4	TGCAGCGTCCTCCCCCTCGGAGTCACAACTAATGAAAAACTGTTTTTT	CSVLPLGVTTNEKLFF
TRBD2	TRBV9	.	TRBJ2-7	TGTGCCAGCAGCGTCGGACTAGCGGGACGCGAGCAGTACTTC	CASSVGLAGREQYF
TRBD2	TRBV7-2	.	TRBJ2-1	TGTGCCAGCAGCTTAGCCAGCGGGAGCATCAGGGAGCAGTTCTTC	CASSLASGSIREQFF
TRBD1	TRBV6-6	.	TRBJ1-4	TGTGCCAGCAGACGCCGGGACAGCCCCACTAATGAAAAACTGTTTTTT	CASRRRDSPTNEKLFF
TRBD1	TRBV6-6	.	TRBJ1-6	TGTGCCAGCAGTCCCCGGGACAGGGGAAATTCACCCCTCCACTTT	CASSPRDRGNSPLHF